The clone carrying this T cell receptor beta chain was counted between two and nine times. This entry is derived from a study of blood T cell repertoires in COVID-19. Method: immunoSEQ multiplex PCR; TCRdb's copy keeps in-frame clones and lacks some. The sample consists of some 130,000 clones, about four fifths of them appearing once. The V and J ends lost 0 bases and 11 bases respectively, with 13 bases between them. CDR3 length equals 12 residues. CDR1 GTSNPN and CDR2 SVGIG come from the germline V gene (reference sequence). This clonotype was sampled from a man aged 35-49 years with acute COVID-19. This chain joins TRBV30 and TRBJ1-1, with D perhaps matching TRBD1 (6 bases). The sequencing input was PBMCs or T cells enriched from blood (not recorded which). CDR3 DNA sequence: TGTGCCTGGAGTGTAGGGGGGGGAAAGGCTTTCTTT. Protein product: CAWSVGGGKAFF.